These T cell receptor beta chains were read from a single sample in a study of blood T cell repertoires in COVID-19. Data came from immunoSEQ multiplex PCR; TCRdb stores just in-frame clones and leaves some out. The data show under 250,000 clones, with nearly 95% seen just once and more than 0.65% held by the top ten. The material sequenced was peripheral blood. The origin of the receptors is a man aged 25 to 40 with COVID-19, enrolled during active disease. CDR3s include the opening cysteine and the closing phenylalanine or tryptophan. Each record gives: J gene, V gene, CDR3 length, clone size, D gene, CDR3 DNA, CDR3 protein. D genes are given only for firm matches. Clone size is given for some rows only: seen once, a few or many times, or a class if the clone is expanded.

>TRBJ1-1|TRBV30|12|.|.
TGTGCCTGGACGTACAGGAGCACTGAAGCTTTCTTT
CAWTYRSTEAFF
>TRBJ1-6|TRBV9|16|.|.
TGTGCCAGCAGCGTAACCCAGGGTGGGCATAATTCACCCCTCCACTTT
CASSVTQGGHNSPLHF
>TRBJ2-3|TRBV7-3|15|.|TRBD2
TGTGCCAGCAGCTTAAGGGCGGGGGTAACAGATACGCAGTATTTT
CASSLRAGVTDTQYF
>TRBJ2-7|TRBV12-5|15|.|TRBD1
TGTGCTAGTGGTTTCGGACAGGGTGAATCCCACGAGCAGTACTTC
CASGFGQGESHEQYF
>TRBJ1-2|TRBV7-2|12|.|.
TGTGCCAGCAGCCCTGGGGGCGGAGGCTACACCTTC
CASSPGGGGYTF
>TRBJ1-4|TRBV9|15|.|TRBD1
TGTGCCAGCTCTAAAGAGGGGGACAGGGATGAAAAACTGTTTTTT
CASSKEGDRDEKLFF
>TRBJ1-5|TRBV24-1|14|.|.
TGTGCCACGCGCCCCCCCGGAGGCAATCAGCCCCAGCATTTT
CATRPPGGNQPQHF
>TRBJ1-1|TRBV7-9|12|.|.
TGTGCCAGCAGCTTATTAGCGGCAGAAGCTTTCTTT
CASSLLAAEAFF
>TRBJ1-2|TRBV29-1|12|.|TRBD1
TGCAGCACTGAGGGACAGAGCTATGGCTACACCTTC
CSTEGQSYGYTF
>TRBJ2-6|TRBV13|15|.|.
TGTGCCAGCAGCTCCAGGTTCTCTGGGGCCAACGTCCTGACTTTC
CASSSRFSGANVLTF
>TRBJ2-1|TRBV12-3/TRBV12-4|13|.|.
TGTGCCAGCAGCCCCGGGTCTTACAATGAGCAGTTCTTC
CASSPGSYNEQFF
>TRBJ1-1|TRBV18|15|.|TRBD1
TGTGCCAGCCAAAACAGGGGGCGCGGGGGCACTGAAGCTTTCTTT
CASQNRGRGGTEAFF
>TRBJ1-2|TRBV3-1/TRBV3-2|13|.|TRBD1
TGTGCCAGCAGTGGACAGGGCATCTATGGCTACACCTTC
CASSGQGIYGYTF
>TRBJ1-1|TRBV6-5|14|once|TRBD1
TGTGCCAGCAGTTATGGACAGGGCAGCACTGAAGCTTTCTTT
CASSYGQGSTEAFF
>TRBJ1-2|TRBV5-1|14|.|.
TGCGCCAGCAGCTTGAACAGAGAGAACTATGGCTACACCTTC
CASSLNRENYGYTF
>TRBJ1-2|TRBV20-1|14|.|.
TGCAGTGCTAGTCCCGTTGACGGAGGCTATGGCTACACCTTC
CSASPVDGGYGYTF
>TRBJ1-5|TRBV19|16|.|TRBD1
TGTGCCAGTAGTGGGACAGGAATGTATAGCAATCAGCCCCAGCATTTT
CASSGTGMYSNQPQHF
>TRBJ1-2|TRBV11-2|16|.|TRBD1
TGTGCCAGCAGCTTATTCGGACAGGGAGCTAACTATGGCTACACCTTC
CASSLFGQGANYGYTF
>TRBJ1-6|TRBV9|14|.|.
TGTGCCAGCAGCGTGCGGGTAGATAATTCACCCCTCCACTTT
CASSVRVDNSPLHF
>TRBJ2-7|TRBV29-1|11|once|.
TGCAGCGTTGAGGAGTCCTACGAGCAGTACTTC
CSVEESYEQYF
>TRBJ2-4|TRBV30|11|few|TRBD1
TGTGCCTGGGGGACAGGGGACATTCAGTACTTC
CAWGTGDIQYF
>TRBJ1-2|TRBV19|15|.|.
TGTGCCAGTAGCCGGGAGGGCCCCGCTAACTATGGCTACACCTTC
CASSREGPANYGYTF
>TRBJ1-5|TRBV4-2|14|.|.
TGTGCCAGCAGCCAGCTCAGGGCTCATCAGCCCCAGCATTTT
CASSQLRAHQPQHF
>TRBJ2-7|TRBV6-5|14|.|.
TGTGCCAGCATTGGGGGCGCGAACGCCTACGAGCAGTACTTC
CASIGGANAYEQYF
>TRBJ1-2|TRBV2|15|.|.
TGTGCCAGCAGTTACGACAGTTGGTCTAACTATGGCTACACCTTC
CASSYDSWSNYGYTF
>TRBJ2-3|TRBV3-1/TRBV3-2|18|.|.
TGTGCCAGCAGCCAACCACCAATACGGGGTTCACCCACAGATACGCAGTATTTT
CASSQPPIRGSPTDTQYF
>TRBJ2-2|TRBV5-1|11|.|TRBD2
TGCGCCAGCAGCGGGGAGGGCAGCTGTTTTTTT
CASSGEGSCFF
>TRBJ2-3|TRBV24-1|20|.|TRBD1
TGTGCCACCAGTGATTTGACCAGTGCCTCGGGACAGGAACGCACAGATACGCAGTATTTT
CATSDLTSASGQERTDTQYF
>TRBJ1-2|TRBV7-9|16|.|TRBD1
TGTGCCAGCAGCTCACGGCAGGGGGCTACTTCCTATGGCTACACCTTC
CASSSRQGATSYGYTF
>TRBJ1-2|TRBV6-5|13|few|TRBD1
TGTGCCAGCAGCCCCGGGACAGGGTTCGGCTACACCTTC
CASSPGTGFGYTF
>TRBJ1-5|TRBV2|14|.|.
TGTGCCAGCAGTGAGCAGGGTGACAATCAGCCCCAGCATTTT
CASSEQGDNQPQHF
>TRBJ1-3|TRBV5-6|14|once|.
TGTGCCAGCAGCTTTACAGGGAACGGAAACACCATATATTTT
CASSFTGNGNTIYF
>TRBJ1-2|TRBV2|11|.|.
TGTGCCAGCAGGGAGGGGTTCGGCTACACCTTC
CASREGFGYTF
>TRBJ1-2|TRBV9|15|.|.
TGTGCCAGCAGCGTAGAGTCAGGGCTGAACTATGGCTACACCTTC
CASSVESGLNYGYTF
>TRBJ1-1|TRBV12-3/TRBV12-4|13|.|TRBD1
TGTGCCAGCAGATCAGGGGGCCGGACTGAAGCTTTCTTT
CASRSGGRTEAFF
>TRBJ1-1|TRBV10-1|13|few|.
TGCGCCAGCAGTGTAGGGAGGAACACTGAAGCTTTCTTT
CASSVGRNTEAFF
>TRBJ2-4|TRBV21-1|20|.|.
TGTGCCAGCCGAGATCGGAGCGGTACGTTTCGGAACGGGTCCAAAAACATTCAGTACTTC
CASRDRSGTFRNGSKNIQYF
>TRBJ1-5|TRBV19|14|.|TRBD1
TGTGCCAGTACCCCACAGGGGGCGCGTCAGCCCCAGCATTTT
CASTPQGARQPQHF
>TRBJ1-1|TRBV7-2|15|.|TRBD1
TGTGCCAGCAGCGGTGGGGACAGTTATGGGGCTGAAGCTTTCTTT
CASSGGDSYGAEAFF
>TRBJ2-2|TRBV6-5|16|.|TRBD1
TGTGCCAGCAGTTACACCCAGGACAGGTTGGCCGGGGAGCTGTTTTTT
CASSYTQDRLAGELFF
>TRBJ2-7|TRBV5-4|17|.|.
TGTGCCAGCAGCACCCTAGGATGGGCAGGGCCCTCCTACGAGCAGTACTTC
CASSTLGWAGPSYEQYF
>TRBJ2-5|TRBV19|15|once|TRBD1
TGTGCCAGTAGTCCCCGGACAGGGGTTGGGGAGACCCAGTACTTC
CASSPRTGVGETQYF
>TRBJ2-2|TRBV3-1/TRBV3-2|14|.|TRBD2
TGTGCCAGCAGCGAGCGGGGATTGACCGGGGAGCTGTTTTTT
CASSERGLTGELFF
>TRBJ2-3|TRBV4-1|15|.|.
TGCGCCAGCAGCCAAATCCTGTCCGGCACAGATACGCAGTATTTT
CASSQILSGTDTQYF
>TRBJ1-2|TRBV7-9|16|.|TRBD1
TGTGCCAGCAGCTTCCCTCCCAAGACAGGGGCCTATGGCTACACCTTC
CASSFPPKTGAYGYTF
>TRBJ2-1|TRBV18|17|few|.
TGTGCCAGCTCGCCGCCTTCGGAGGTGTCTTGGGACAATGAGCAGTTCTTC
CASSPPSEVSWDNEQFF
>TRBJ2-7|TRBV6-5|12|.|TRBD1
TGTGCCAGCGGGGACAGGGGGTCCGAGCAGTACTTC
CASGDRGSEQYF
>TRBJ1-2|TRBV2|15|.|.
TGTGCCAGCAGTCTAGGACGGGGAGGGCCCTATGGCTACACCTTC
CASSLGRGGPYGYTF
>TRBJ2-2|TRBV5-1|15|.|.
TGCGCCAGCAGCTTGGAAAGCTTGAACACCGGGGAGCTGTTTTTT
CASSLESLNTGELFF
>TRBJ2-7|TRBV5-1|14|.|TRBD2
TGCGCCAGCAGCTTGTCAGCGGGGGGTTACGAGCAGTACTTC
CASSLSAGGYEQYF
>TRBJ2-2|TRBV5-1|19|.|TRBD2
TGCGCCAGCACAGGGACTAGCGGAGACCGAAGCCTGAACACCGGGGAGCTGTTTTTT
CASTGTSGDRSLNTGELFF
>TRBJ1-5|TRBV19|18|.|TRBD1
TGTGCCAGTAGGCCCAGGACAGGGGGCTCGGAAGGCAATCAGCCCCAGCATTTT
CASRPRTGGSEGNQPQHF
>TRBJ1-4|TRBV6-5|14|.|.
TGTGCCAGCAGAACACAATACCGGGGAGAAAAACTGTTTTTT
CASRTQYRGEKLFF
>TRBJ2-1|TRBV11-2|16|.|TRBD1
TGTGCCAGCAGCTCCGGTTTGGGACAGGGGAACAATGAGCAGTTCTTC
CASSSGLGQGNNEQFF
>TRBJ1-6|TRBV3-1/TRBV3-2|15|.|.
TGTGCCAGCAGCCTGAGGGGGGGTATTAATTCACCCCTCCACTTT
CASSLRGGINSPLHF
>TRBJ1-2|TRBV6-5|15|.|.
TGTGCCAGCAGTTACGATTTCGGGGGGACCTATGGCTACACCTTC
CASSYDFGGTYGYTF